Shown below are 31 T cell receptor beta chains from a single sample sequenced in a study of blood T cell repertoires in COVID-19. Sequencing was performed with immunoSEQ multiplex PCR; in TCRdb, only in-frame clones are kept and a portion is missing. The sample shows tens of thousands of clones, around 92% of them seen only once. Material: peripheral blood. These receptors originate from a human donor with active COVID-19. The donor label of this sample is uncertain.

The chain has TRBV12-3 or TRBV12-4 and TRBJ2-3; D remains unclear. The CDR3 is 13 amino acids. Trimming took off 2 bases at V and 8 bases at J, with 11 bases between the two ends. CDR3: CASSLPAVVTQYF. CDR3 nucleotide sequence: TGTGCCAGCAGTTTACCGGCGGTAGTTACGCAGTATTTT.

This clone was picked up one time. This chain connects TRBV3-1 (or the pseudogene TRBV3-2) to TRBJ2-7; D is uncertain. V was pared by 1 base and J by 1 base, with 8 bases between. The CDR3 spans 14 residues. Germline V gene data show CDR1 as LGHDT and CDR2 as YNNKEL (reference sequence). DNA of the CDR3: TGTGCCAGCAGCCAAGCGCCAGAATCCTACGAGCAGTACTTC. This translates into CASSQAPESYEQYF.

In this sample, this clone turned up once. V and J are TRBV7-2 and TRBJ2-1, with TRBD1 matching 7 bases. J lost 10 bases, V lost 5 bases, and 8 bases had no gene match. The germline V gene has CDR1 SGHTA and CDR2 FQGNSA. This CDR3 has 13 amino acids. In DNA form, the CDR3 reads TGTGCCAGCAGCCTACTAGGGGGCATGGAGCAGTTCTTC. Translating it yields CASSLLGGMEQFF.

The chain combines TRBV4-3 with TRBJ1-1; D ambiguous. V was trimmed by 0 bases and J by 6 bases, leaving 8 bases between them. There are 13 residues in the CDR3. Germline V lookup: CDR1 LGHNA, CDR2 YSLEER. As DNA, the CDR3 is TGCGCCAGCAGCCAAGAAGCGGCTTCTGAAGCTTTCTTT. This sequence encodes CASSQEAASEAFF.

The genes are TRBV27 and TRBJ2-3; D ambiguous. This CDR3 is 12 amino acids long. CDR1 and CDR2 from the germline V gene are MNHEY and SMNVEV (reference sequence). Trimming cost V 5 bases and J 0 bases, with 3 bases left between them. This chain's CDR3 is CASSPSTDTQYF. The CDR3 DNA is TGTGCCAGCAGTCCGAGCACAGATACGCAGTATTTT.

Written as DNA, the CDR3 is TGTGCCAGCTCACCGGTGGAGGTTTGGACCTATGGCTACACCTTC. Translating it yields CASSPVEVWTYGYTF. The chain employs TRBV18 and TRBJ1-2; D ambiguous. Germline CDR1 KGHSH, CDR2 LQKENI. The V gene lost 3 bases and the J gene lost 4 bases, with 15 bases spanning the gap. CDR3 size: 15 residues.

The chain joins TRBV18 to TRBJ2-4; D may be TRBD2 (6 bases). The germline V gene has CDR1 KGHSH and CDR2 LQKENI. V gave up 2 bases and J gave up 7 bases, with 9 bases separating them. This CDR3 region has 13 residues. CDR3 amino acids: CASSPGGENIQYF. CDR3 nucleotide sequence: TGTGCCAGCTCACCAGGCGGGGAGAACATTCAGTACTTC.

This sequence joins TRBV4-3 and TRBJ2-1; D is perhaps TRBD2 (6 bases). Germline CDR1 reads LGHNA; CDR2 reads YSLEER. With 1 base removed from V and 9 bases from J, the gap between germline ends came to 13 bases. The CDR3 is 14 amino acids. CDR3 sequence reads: CASSQVGGNVEQFF. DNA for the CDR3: TGCGCCAGCAGCCAAGTTGGGGGGAACGTTGAGCAGTTCTTC.

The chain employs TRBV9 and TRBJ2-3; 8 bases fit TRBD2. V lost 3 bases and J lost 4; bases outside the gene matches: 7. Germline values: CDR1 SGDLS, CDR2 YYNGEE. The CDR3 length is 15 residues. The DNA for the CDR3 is TGTGCCAGCAGCGCCCCTAGCGGGTTGGCAGATACGCAGTATTTT. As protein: CASSAPSGLADTQYF. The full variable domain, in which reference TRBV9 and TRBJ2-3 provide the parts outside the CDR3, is DSGVTQTPKHLITATGQRVTLRCSPRSGDLSVYWYQQSLDQGLQFLIQYYNGEERAKGNILERFSAQQFPDLHSELNLSSLELGDSALYFCASSAPSGLADTQYFGPGTRLTVL.

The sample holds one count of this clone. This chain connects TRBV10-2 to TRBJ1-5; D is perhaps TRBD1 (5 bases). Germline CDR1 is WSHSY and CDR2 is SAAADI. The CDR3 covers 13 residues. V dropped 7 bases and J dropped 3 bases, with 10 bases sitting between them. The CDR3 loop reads CASTGTFNQPQHF. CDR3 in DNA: TGCGCCAGCACAGGGACTTTCAATCAGCCCCAGCATTTT.

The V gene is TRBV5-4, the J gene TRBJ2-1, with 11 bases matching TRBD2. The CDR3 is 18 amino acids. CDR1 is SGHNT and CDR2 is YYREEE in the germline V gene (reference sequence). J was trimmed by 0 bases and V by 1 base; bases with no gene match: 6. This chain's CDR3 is CASSLPSGRTLSYNEQFF. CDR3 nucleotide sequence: TGTGCCAGCAGCTTGCCTAGCGGGAGGACCCTCTCCTACAATGAGCAGTTCTTC.

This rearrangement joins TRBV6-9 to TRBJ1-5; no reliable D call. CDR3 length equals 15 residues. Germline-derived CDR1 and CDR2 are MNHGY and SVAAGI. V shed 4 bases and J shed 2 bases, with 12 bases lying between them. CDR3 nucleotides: TGTGCCAGCAGTTCGCTGACTTGGGGCAATCAGCCCCAGCATTTT. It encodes CASSSLTWGNQPQHF.

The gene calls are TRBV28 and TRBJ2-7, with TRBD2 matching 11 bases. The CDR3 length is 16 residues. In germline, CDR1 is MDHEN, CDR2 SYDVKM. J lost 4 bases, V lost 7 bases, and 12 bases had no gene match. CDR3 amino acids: CASTGSETSGIYEQYF. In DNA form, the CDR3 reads TGTGCCAGCACCGGGTCCGAGACTAGCGGGATTTACGAGCAGTACTTC. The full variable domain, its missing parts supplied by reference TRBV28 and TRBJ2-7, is DVKVTQSSRYLVKRTGEKVFLECVQDMDHENMFWYRQDPGLGLRLIYFSYDVKMKEKGDIPEGYSVSREKKERFSLILESASTNQTSMYLCASTGSETSGIYEQYFGPGTRLTVT.

The CDR3 DNA reads TGTGCCAGCTCACCAACGACGGGACAGGGGCCGATGGAGGAGCTGTTTTTT. This encodes CASSPTTGQGPMEELFF. The V call is TRBV18, the J call TRBJ2-2; the match to TRBD1 covers 10 bases. There are 17 residues in the CDR3. The germline V gene has CDR1 KGHSH and CDR2 LQKENI. The junction had 13 bases not matched to a gene; V was cut back by 2 bases and J by 10 bases.

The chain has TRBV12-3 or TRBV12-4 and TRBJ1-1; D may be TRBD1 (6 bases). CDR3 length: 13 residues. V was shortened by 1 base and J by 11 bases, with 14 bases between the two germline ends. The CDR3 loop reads CASSLEVPGDAFF. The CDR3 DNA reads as TGTGCCAGCAGTTTAGAGGTACCAGGGGACGCTTTCTTT.

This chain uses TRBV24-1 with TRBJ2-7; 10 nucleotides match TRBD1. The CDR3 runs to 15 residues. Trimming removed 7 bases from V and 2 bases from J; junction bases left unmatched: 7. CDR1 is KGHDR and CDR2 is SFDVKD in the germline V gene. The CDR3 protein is CATRSGTGATYEQYF. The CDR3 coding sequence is TGTGCCACCAGATCCGGGACAGGGGCTACCTACGAGCAGTACTTC.

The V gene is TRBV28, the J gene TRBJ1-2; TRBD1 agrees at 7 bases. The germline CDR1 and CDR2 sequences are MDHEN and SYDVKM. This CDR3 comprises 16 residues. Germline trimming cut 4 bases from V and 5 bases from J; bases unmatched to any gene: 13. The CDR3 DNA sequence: TGTGCCAGCAGTTCCCCGGGACAGCCTACGCCATATGGCTACACCTTC. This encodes CASSSPGQPTPYGYTF.

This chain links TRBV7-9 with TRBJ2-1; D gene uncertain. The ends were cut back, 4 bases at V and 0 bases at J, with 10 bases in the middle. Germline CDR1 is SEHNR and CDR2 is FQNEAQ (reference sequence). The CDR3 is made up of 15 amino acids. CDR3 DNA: TGTGCCAGCAGCTCCTACGAAAGCTCCTACAATGAGCAGTTCTTC. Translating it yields CASSSYESSYNEQFF.

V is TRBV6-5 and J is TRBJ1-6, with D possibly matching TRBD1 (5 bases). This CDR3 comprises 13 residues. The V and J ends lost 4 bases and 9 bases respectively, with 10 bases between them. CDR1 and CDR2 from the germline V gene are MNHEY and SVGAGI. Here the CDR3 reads CASSWRGGSPLHF. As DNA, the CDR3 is TGTGCCAGCAGTTGGAGGGGTGGTTCACCCCTCCACTTT.

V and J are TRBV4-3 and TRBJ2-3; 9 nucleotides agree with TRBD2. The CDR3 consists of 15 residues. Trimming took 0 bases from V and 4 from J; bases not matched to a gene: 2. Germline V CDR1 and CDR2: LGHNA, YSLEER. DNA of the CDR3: TGCGCCAGCAGCCAAGATAGCGGGAGCCCAGATACGCAGTATTTT. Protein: CASSQDSGSPDTQYF.

The DNA of the CDR3 is TGTGCCAGCAGTATTTATGCAGGGGGTATTTCACCCCTCCACTTT. Translated: CASSIYAGGISPLHF. The V and J genes are TRBV6-5 and TRBJ1-6, with 7 bases lining up with TRBD1. CDR1 is MNHEY, CDR2 SVGAGI, per germline. The CDR3 has 15 amino acids. V trimming: 5 bases; J trimming: 9 bases; junction bases outside the gene matches: 10.

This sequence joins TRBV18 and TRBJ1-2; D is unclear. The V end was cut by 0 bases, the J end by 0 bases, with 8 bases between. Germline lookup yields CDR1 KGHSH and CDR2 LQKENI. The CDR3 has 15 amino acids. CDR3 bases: TGTGCCAGCTCACCACCGTCTCAGGCTAACTATGGCTACACCTTC. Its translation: CASSPPSQANYGYTF.

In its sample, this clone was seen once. The CDR3 region is CASSPGQGGEKLFF. The CDR3 DNA sequence: TGTGCCAGCTCACCAGGACAGGGGGGAGAAAAACTGTTTTTT. The chain combines TRBV18 with TRBJ1-4; 10 bases map to TRBD1. Germline assignment: CDR1 KGHSH and CDR2 LQKENI. The ends lost 2 bases at V and 8 bases at J; junction bases unmatched: 2. The length of the CDR3 is 14 residues.

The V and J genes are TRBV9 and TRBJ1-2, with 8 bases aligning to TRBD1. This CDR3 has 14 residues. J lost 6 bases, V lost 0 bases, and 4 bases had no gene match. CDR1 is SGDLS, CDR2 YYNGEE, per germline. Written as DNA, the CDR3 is TGTGCCAGCAGCGTAGCGGGCAGGGGGCATGGCTACACCTTC. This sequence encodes CASSVAGRGHGYTF.

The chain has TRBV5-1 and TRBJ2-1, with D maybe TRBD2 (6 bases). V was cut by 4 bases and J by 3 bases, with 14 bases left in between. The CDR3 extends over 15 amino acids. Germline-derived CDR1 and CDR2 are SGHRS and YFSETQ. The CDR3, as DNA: TGCGCCAGCAGCACGGGACTCGAAGGCTACAATGAGCAGTTCTTC. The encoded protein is CASSTGLEGYNEQFF.

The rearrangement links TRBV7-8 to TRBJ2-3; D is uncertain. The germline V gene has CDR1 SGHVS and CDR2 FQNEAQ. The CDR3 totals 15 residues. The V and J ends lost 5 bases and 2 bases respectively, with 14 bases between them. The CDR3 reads CASSPTPHNTDTQYF. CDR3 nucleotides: TGTGCCAGCAGCCCCACCCCTCACAACACAGATACGCAGTATTTT.

The CDR3 sequence is CASSSLAGQETQYF. CDR3 DNA sequence: TGTGCCAGCAGCTCTTTAGCGGGACAAGAGACCCAGTACTTC. This chain joins TRBV13 and TRBJ2-5; 8 bases map to TRBD2. Trimming took 4 bases from V and 2 from J; bases not matched to a gene: 3. CDR1 is PRHDT and CDR2 is FYEKMQ in the germline V gene (reference sequence). The length of the CDR3 is 14 residues.

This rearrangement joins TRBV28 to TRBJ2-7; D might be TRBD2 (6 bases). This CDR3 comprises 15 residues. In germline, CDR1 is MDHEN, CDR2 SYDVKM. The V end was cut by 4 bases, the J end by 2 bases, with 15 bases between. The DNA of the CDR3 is TGTGCCAGCAGTTCCCCCATGGGCGGGACCTACGAGCAGTACTTC. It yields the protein CASSSPMGGTYEQYF. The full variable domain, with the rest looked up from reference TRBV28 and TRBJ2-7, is DVKVTQSSRYLVKRTGEKVFLECVQDMDHENMFWYRQDPGLGLRLIYFSYDVKMKEKGDIPEGYSVSREKKERFSLILESASTNQTSMYLCASSSPMGGTYEQYFGPGTRLTVT.

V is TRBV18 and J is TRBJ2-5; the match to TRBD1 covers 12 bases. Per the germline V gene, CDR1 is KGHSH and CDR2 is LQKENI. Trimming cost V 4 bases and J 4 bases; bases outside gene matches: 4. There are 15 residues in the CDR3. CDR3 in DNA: TGTGCCAGCTCACGGGGACAGGGGGCAGGAGAGACCCAGTACTTC. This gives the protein CASSRGQGAGETQYF.

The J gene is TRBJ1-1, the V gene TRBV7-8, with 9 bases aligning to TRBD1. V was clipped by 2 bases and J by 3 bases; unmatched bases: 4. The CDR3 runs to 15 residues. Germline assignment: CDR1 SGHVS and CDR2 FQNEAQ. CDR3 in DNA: TGTGCCAGCAGCTTACACGGACAGGGGTACACTGAAGCTTTCTTT. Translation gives CASSLHGQGYTEAFF. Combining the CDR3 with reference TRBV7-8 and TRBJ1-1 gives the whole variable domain GAGVSQSPRYKVAKRGQDVALRCDPISGHVSLFWYQQALGQGPEFLTYFQNEAQLDKSGLPSDRFFAERPEGSVSTLKIQRTQQEDSAVYLCASSLHGQGYTEAFFGQGTRLTVV.

CDR3 in amino acids: CASSPSAGGVRYEQYF. CDR3 nucleotide sequence: TGTGCCAGCTCACCCTCAGCGGGAGGGGTCCGCTACGAGCAGTACTTC. The chain has TRBV18 and TRBJ2-7, with TRBD2 identical over 10 bases. The CDR3 totals 16 residues. Germline values: CDR1 KGHSH, CDR2 LQKENI. Unmatched junction bases numbered 8, after V lost 3 bases and J lost 3 bases.